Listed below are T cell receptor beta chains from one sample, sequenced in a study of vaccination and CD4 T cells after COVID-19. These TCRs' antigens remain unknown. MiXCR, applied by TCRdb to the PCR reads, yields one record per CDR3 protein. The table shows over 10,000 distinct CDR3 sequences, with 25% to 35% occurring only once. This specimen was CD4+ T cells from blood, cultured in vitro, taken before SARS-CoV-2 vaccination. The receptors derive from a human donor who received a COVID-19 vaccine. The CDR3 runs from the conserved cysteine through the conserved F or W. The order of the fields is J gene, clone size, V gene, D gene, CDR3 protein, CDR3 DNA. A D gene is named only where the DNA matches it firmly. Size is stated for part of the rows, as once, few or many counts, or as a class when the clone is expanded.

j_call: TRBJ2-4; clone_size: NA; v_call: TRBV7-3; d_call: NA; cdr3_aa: CASSPDTIAKNIQYF; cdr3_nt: TGTGCCAGCAGCCCGGACACAATAGCCAAAAACATTCAGTACTTC
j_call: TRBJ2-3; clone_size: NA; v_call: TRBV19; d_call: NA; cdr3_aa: CASSIGGYSTDTQYF; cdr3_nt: TGTGCCAGTAGTATAGGGGGCTACAGCACAGATACGCAGTATTTT
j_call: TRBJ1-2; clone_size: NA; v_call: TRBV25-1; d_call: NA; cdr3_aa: CASSATTYGGYTF; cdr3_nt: TGTGCCAGCAGTGCCACAACATACGGAGGCTACACCTTC
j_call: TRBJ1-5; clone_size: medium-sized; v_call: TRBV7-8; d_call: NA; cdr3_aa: CASTFTLSGQPQHF; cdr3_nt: TGTGCCAGCACCTTCACCTTGAGTGGTCAGCCCCAGCATTTT
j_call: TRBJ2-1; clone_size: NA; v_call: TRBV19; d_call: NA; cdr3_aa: CASSMGLARLMEQFF; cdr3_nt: TGTGCCAGTAGTATGGGACTCGCAAGGTTAATGGAGCAGTTCTTC
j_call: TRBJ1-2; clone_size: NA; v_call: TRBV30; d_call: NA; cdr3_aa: CAWSVSGANYGYTF; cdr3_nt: TGTGCCTGGAGTGTGTCTGGAGCTAACTATGGCTACACCTTC
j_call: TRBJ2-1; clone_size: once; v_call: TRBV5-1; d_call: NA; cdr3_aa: CASSLGAAFDEQFF; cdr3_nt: TGCGCCAGCAGCTTGGGGGCCGCTTTTGATGAGCAGTTCTTC
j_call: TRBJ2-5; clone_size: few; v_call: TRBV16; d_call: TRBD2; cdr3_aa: CASSQRAGGSLIQETQYF; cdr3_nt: TGTGCCAGCAGCCAACGAGCGGGGGGGTCCTTAATCCAAGAGACCCAGTACTTC
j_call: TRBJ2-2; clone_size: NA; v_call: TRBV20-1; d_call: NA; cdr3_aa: CSARDLQGNTGELFF; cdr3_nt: TGCAGTGCTAGAGACCTACAGGGGAACACCGGGGAGCTGTTTTTT
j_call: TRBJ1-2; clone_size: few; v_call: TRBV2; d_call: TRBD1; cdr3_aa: CASTRTGGARYGYTF; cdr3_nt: TGTGCCAGCACTCGGACAGGGGGGGCCCGCTATGGCTACACCTTC
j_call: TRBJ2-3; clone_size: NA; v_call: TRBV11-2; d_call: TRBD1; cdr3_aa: CASSLGTGQDTQYF; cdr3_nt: TGTGCCAGCAGCTTAGGGACAGGGCAAGATACGCAGTATTTT
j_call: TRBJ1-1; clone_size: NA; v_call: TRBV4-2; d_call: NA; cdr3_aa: CASSQDRLNTEAFF; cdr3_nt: TGTGCCAGCAGCCAAGACAGGTTGAACACTGAAGCTTTCTTT
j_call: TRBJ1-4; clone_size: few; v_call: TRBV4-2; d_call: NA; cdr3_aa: CASSQVSGPNNEKLFF; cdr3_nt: TGTGCCAGCAGCCAAGTATCGGGCCCTAATAATGAAAAACTGTTTTTT
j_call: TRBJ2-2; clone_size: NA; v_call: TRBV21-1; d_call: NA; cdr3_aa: CATCQQVWTAGELFF; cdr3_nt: TGTGCCACCTGCCAGCAAGTGTGGACGGCCGGGGAGCTGTTTTTT
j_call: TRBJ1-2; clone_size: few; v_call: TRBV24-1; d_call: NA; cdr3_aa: CAVGREGIGYTF; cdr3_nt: TGTGCCGTCGGAAGGGAGGGCATTGGCTACACCTTC
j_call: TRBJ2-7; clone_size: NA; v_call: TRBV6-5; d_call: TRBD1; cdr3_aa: CASSYTGESYEQYF; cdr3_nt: TGTGCCAGCAGTTACACAGGGGAATCCTACGAGCAGTACTTC
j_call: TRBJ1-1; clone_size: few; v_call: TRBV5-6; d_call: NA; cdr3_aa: CASSFRTGPGPEAFF; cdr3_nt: TGTGCCAGCAGCTTTCGGACGGGGCCAGGACCTGAAGCTTTCTTT
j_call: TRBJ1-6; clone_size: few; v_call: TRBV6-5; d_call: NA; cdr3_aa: CASSYRPGVDNSPLHF; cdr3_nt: TGTGCCAGCAGTTATCGTCCAGGGGTAGATAATTCACCCCTCCACTTT
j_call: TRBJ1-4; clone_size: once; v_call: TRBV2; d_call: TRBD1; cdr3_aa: CASSLWTGLREKLFF; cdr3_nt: TGTGCCAGCAGTCTTTGGACAGGGCTACGTGAAAAACTGTTTTTT
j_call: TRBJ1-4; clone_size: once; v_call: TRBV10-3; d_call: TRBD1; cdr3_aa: CAIRGQVWEKLFF; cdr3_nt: TGTGCCATCAGAGGACAGGTCTGGGAAAAACTGTTTTTT
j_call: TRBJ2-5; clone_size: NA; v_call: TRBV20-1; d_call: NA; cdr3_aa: CSARDIQGKETQYF; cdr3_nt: TGCAGTGCTAGAGATATCCAGGGCAAAGAGACCCAGTACTTC